The 22 T cell receptor beta chains reported below all come from one sample, sequenced in a study of cytomegalovirus exposure and HLA in healthy donors. It was with 60 Vbeta and 13 Jbeta primers that the PCR ran. Profiled with immunoSEQ multiplex PCR; TCRdb holds only in-frame clones, not every one. This sample yields under 200,000 clones, of which approximately 79% are seen a single time; approximately 2.4% belongs to the top ten. Specimen: PBMCs. These receptors were taken from a male donor in good health and CMV-seronegative.

The V and J genes are TRBV10-2 and TRBJ2-1; D not resolved. This CDR3 has 12 amino acids. The V end was cut by 2 bases, the J end by 7 bases, with 6 bases between. Germline V lookup: CDR1 WSHSY, CDR2 SAAADI. CDR3 amino acids: CASSELRNEQFF. The CDR3 bases are TGCGCCAGCAGTGAGCTCCGGAATGAGCAGTTCTTC.

The chain uses TRBV11-3 and TRBJ2-5, with D hard to call. Trimming stripped 0 bases from V and 3 bases from J, with 5 bases between. CDR3 length: 13 residues. The V gene's germline CDR1 is SGHNT and CDR2 YENEEA. CDR3 DNA: TGTGCCAGCAGCTTAGAGTCCGAAGAGACCCAGTACTTC. Amino acids: CASSLESEETQYF.

The chain couples TRBV6-5 to TRBJ2-5; 9 nucleotides match TRBD1. The J call is uncertain, as TRBJ2-7 better fits the DNA end. CDR3 size: 15 residues. Per germline, CDR1 MNHEY and CDR2 SVGAGI. The CDR3 region has the DNA TGTGCCAGCAGTTACTCGACGACAGGGGGATACGAGCAGTACTTC. Translation: CASSYSTTGGYEQYF.

The rearrangement joins TRBV11-2 to TRBJ2-5; maybe TRBD1 (6 bases). Trimming removed 4 bases from V and 2 bases from J, with 8 bases in between. CDR3 length: 13 residues. The germline gives CDR1 SGHAT, CDR2 FQNNGV. CDR3 region: CASSWGHQETQYF. Written as DNA, the CDR3 is TGTGCCAGCAGCTGGGGACATCAAGAGACCCAGTACTTC.

Worth noting for this clone: A read error may account for a junction end that differs from germline. The chain has TRBV7-9 and TRBJ1-1; D might be TRBD1 (5 bases). This CDR3 comprises 15 residues. Germline lookup yields CDR1 SEHNR and CDR2 FQNEAQ (reference sequence). The CDR3 DNA reads as TGTTCCAGCAGCTTAGTACAGGCGAAGAACACTGAAGCTTTCTTT. This translates into CSSSLVQAKNTEAFF.

This clone was detected only once. The V call is TRBV27, the J call TRBJ1-6; tentatively, D is TRBD1 (6 bases). This CDR3 has 15 residues. CDR1 and CDR2 from the germline V gene are MNHEY and SMNVEV (reference sequence). V was clipped by 6 bases and J by 7 bases, with 16 bases between them. The CDR3 DNA is TGTGCCAGCAGCGCCAAGGGACACCGAAATTCACCCCTCCACTTT. This gives the protein CASSAKGHRNSPLHF.

V gene TRBV9 combines with J gene TRBJ2-7; 7 bases line up with TRBD1. Germline V gene sequence: CDR1 SGDLS, CDR2 YYNGEE. V trimming: 3 bases; J trimming: 3 bases; junction bases outside the gene matches: 9. The length of the CDR3 is 15 residues. The CDR3 loop reads CASSGPGTVYYEQYF. DNA of the CDR3: TGTGCCAGCAGCGGCCCCGGGACAGTTTACTACGAGCAGTACTTC.

This clone is labeled as medium-sized. The CDR3 here is CASSHSAQGYYGYTF. In DNA, the CDR3 is TGTGCCAGCAGCCACTCAGCACAGGGGTACTATGGCTACACCTTC. The chain has TRBV14 and TRBJ1-2; TRBD1 agrees at 7 bases. CDR1 and CDR2 from the germline V gene are SGHDN and FVKESK. With V trimmed by 3 bases and J by 3 bases, 7 bases remained unmatched. CDR3 length: 15 amino acids.

This clone appeared a single time. V and J are TRBV5-1 and TRBJ2-3, with 11 bases matching TRBD2. V lost 5 bases, J lost 5 bases, and 4 bases stayed unmatched. This CDR3 spans 14 amino acids. The germline V gene encodes CDR1 SGHRS and CDR2 YFSETQ. The CDR3 sequence: CASRFSGGVDTQYF. The CDR3 DNA reads as TGCGCCAGCAGGTTTAGCGGGGGGGTAGATACGCAGTATTTT.

The gene calls are TRBV21-1 and TRBJ1-6. TRBV21-1 is reported as a pseudogene. The CDR3 length is 17 residues. CDR3 in amino acids: CASSKGCGLPYNSPLHF. CDR3 nucleotides: TGTGCCAGCAGCAAAGGATGCGGTTTGCCCTATAATTCACCCCTCCACTTT.

The genes are TRBV6-5 and TRBJ1-2; weak D call: TRBD1 (6 bases). The ends were cut back, 4 bases at V and 8 bases at J, with 20 bases in the middle. Germline values: CDR1 MNHEY, CDR2 SVGAGI. The CDR3 sequence is 15 residues long. The CDR3 reads CASSSPGREGGGYTF. The CDR3 coding sequence is TGTGCCAGCAGTTCCCCCGGCAGGGAGGGGGGGGGCTACACCTTC.

The V call is TRBV5-1, the J call TRBJ2-7, with no clear D. V was trimmed by 4 bases and J by 0 bases, leaving 17 bases between them. Germline CDR1 SGHRS, CDR2 YFSETQ. The CDR3 is 16 amino acids. The CDR3 region has the DNA TGCGCCAGCAGCCCTGGTATGGGCAGTCCCTCCTACGAGCAGTACTTC. Its protein is CASSPGMGSPSYEQYF.

This clone was observed a few times. V is TRBV27 and J is TRBJ1-2; 8 bases fit TRBD1. This CDR3 comprises 17 residues. With V trimmed by 7 bases and J by 6 bases, 19 bases remained unmatched. Germline-derived CDR1 and CDR2 are MNHEY and SMNVEV (reference sequence). CDR3 bases: TGTGCCAGCACCCCCGACAGGGGCGCCTTGTCCAGGAATGGCTACACCTTC. Residues: CASTPDRGALSRNGYTF.

V gene TRBV10-2 combines with J gene TRBJ1-5, with 8 bases fitting TRBD1. The CDR3 consists of 13 residues. Trimming cost V 6 bases and J 8 bases; bases outside gene matches: 6. The germline V gene encodes CDR1 WSHSY and CDR2 SAAADI. The CDR3 sequence: CASRDRAWEPQHF. The CDR3 DNA reads TGCGCCAGCAGGGACAGGGCTTGGGAGCCCCAGCATTTT.

The count of this clone is one. The chain has TRBV2 and TRBJ1-1; no definite D call. This CDR3 comprises 12 residues. V was trimmed by 8 bases and J by 0 bases, leaving 7 bases between them. Germline CDR1 SNHLY, CDR2 FYNNEI. CDR3 sequence: CASPNMNTEAFF. The CDR3 nucleotides are TGTGCCAGCCCCAACATGAACACTGAAGCTTTCTTT.

The chain combines TRBV4-3 with TRBJ2-1; 10 bases are shared with TRBD1. V trimming: 0 bases; J trimming: 6 bases; junction bases outside the gene matches: 8. The germline gives CDR1 LGHNA, CDR2 YSLEER. The CDR3 totals 17 residues. CDR3 in amino acids: CASSQDFGGQGRNEQFF. The CDR3 nucleotides read TGCGCCAGCAGCCAAGATTTTGGGGGACAGGGGCGCAATGAGCAGTTCTTC.

This clone was seen more than once but under ten times. This chain connects TRBV13 to TRBJ2-7; the match to TRBD1 covers 7 bases. After removal of 0 bases from V and 4 bases from J, the junction contained 3 bases not matched to a gene. The CDR3 is 14 residues long. CDR1 is PRHDT and CDR2 is FYEKMQ in the germline V gene (reference sequence). CDR3 amino acids: CASSLGTGQYEQYF. CDR3 in DNA: TGTGCCAGCAGCTTAGGGACAGGGCAATACGAGCAGTACTTC.

V and J are TRBV27 and TRBJ2-6; D is undetermined. V lost 5 bases and J 0 bases, leaving 14 bases between the germline ends. The CDR3 is 17 amino acids. Germline V gene data show CDR1 as MNHEY and CDR2 as SMNVEV (reference sequence). The CDR3 is CASSPILLVSGANVLTF. The DNA of the CDR3 is TGTGCCAGCAGTCCCATATTACTTGTCTCTGGGGCCAACGTCCTGACTTTC.

The rearrangement joins TRBV5-1 to TRBJ2-1; 7 bases are a match to TRBD2. Unmatched junction bases numbered 6, after V lost 5 bases and J lost 4 bases. The CDR3 totals 14 residues. In germline, CDR1 is SGHRS, CDR2 YFSETQ. The chain's CDR3 is CASSISGGYNEQFF. In nucleotides, the CDR3 is TGCGCCAGCAGTATTTCGGGGGGTTACAATGAGCAGTTCTTC.

V gene TRBV7-6 combines with J gene TRBJ1-5; the D is unclear. V was shortened by 5 bases and J by 7 bases, with 12 bases between the two germline ends. CDR3 length: 13 amino acids. Germline V CDR1 and CDR2: SGHVS, FNYEAQ. The CDR3 nucleotides are TGTGCCAGCAGCCCCCACCCAGGACAGCCCCAGCATTTT. Translated, it gives CASSPHPGQPQHF.

The J gene is TRBJ1-1, the V gene TRBV29-1, with 7 bases lining up with TRBD1. This CDR3 region has 14 residues. The germline gives CDR1 SQVTM, CDR2 ANQGSEA. The V segment lost 7 bases and the J segment 3 bases; nucleotides outside the gene matches: 11. The CDR3 DNA sequence: TGCAGCGCGGTTCCGAGACAGGGAGACACTGAAGCTTTCTTT. Residues: CSAVPRQGDTEAFF.

This clone was counted a few times. The chain is built from TRBV4-1 and TRBJ2-7; TRBD2 might be the D (6 bases). The germline CDR1 and CDR2 sequences are MGHRA and YSYEKL. This CDR3 spans 14 amino acids. The V end was cut by 5 bases, the J end by 4 bases, with 15 bases between. In nucleotides, the CDR3 is TGCGCCAGCAGCACCCAATTAGCGGAATACGAGCAGTACTTC. Translated, it gives CASSTQLAEYEQYF.